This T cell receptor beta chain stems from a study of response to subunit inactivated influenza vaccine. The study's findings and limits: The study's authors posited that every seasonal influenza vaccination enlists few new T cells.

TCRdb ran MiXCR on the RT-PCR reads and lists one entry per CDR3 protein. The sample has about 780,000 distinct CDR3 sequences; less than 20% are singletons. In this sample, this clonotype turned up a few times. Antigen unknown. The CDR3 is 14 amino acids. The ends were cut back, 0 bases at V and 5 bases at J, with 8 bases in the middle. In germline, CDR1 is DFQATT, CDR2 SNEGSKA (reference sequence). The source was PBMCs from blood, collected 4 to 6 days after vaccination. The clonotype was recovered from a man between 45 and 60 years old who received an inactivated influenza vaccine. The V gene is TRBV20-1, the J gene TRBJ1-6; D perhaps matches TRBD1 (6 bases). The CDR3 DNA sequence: TGCAGTGCTAGAGACAGGGGTAATAATTCACCCCTCCACTTT. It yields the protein CSARDRGNNSPLHF.